This T cell receptor (beta chain) was documented in a study of control samples from healthy donors and cancer patients (dated by TCRdb to 2020 to 2021). Based on the germline V gene, the CDR1 and CDR2 sequences are SQVTM and ANQGSEA. A distance of 10 bases separates the germline ends of V and J, which lose 4 bases and 4 bases respectively. The CDR3 contains 12 residues, cysteine and phenylalanine counted. Of all the DNA, just the CDR3 is kept, 36 bases in frame from base 1. For this clone: It lacks a known antigen. Base-call qualities are not available, and no considerably larger clone is one nucleotide away.

The library was made by the immunoSEQ multiplex PCR assay. TCRdb took over this immuneACCESS table, retaining in-frame rearrangements with V and J assigned. Such tables are incomplete; in checked studies, under half of the missing clones stem from an unresolved V gene, and the remainder is unexplained. Within this sample are 85,000 to 110,000 clones, with 80% to 90% of them counted one time only. 19% of the sample is taken by the ten largest. Specimen: PBMCs. In this chain, TRBV29-1 is recombined with TRBJ1-1; possibly the D gene is TRBD1, per 6 matching bases. The sequence was collected from a man aged 60 to 75 with lung cancer. The CDR3 has the sequence CSVGVGGTEAFF. The DNA is TGCAGCGTTGGCGTAGGGGGCACTGAAGCTTTCTTT.